The clone carrying this TCR beta chain was observed a handful of times. Its antigen remains unidentified. The time point: pre-sensitization, week 0. As to treatment: therapeutic diphenylcyclopropenone sensitization with weekly scalp DPC. CDR1 SGHRS and CDR2 YFSETQ come from the germline V gene. Trimming at V came to 0 bases and at J to 3 bases, leaving 5 bases not matched to a gene. CDR3 length: 16 residues. This entry belongs to a study of human T cells and chemical hapten exposure. Study-wide background: 2% DPC applied to a 2 cm by 2 cm arm area sensitized donors.

In TCRdb, the RACE reads were re-called with MiXCR into one record per CDR3 protein. Seen here are 60,000 to 75,000 distinct CDR3 sequences, around 7% observed once, and the top ten hold about 1.5%. Findings of the study overall: DPC sensitization produced no change in TCRs with frequency above 1 in 1000. PT1 expanded TCR numbers tracked positively with patch test score.

This clonotype originated in a woman younger than 45 with alopecia areata. Some clones in this sample may be carry-over from other donors' samples. The rearrangement joins TRBV5-1 to TRBJ2-5; TRBD2 aligns across 10 bases. The material sequenced was whole blood, taken in connection with sensitization to the hapten diphenylcyclopropenone (DPC). The CDR3, as DNA: TGCGCCAGCAGCTTGGTCCCCAGCGGGGGGGAAGAGACCCAGTACTTC. Translated: CASSLVPSGGEETQYF.